Following are 31 T cell receptor beta chains from one sample sequenced in a study of post-analysis software for immune sequencing data. Study results and limitations: In patients, about 5 TRBV segments were more frequent than in controls, with TRBV5-6, TRBV5-1 and TRBV20-1 among them.

The antigens of these receptors remain unknown. Every TCR beta cDNA library bore unique molecular identifiers. TCRdb ran MiXCR on the PCR reads and lists one entry per CDR3 protein. The table lists hundreds of thousands of distinct CDR3 sequences, approximately 59% of them singletons. The sequenced sample consisted of blood. These receptors all stem from a girl aged 2 to 9 with multiple sclerosis.

This chain links TRBV20-1 with TRBJ2-1; 12 nucleotides line up with TRBD2. CDR3 length: 14 amino acids. Trimming took 6 bases from V and 7 from J; bases not matched to a gene: 7. CDR1 and CDR2 (germline): DFQATT, SNEGSKA (reference sequence). This chain's CDR3 is CSARTSGEGNEQFF. Written as DNA, the CDR3 is TGCAGTGCGCGGACTAGCGGGGAGGGGAATGAGCAGTTCTTC.

This clonotype was observed a single time. V is TRBV20-1 and J is TRBJ2-5; a weak D match, TRBD2 (6 bases). Germline loops: CDR1 DFQATT, CDR2 SNEGSKA (reference sequence). CDR3 length equals 15 residues. V dropped 1 base and J dropped 1 base, with 13 bases sitting between them. The CDR3 bases are TGCAGTGCTAGAGTTCAACGGGACTCCCAAGAGACCCAGTACTTC. Translated: CSARVQRDSQETQYF.

The sample holds a few counts of this clonotype. The chain couples TRBV20-1 to TRBJ2-3, with 10 bases lining up with TRBD1. Germline V gene lookup returns CDR1 DFQATT and CDR2 SNEGSKA (reference sequence). This CDR3 is 16 amino acids long. Trimming took 1 base from V and 4 from J; bases not matched to a gene: 8. The CDR3 here is CSARGSGTGVPDTQYF. As DNA, the CDR3 is TGCAGTGCTAGAGGTTCCGGGACAGGGGTCCCAGATACGCAGTATTTT.

V usage is TRBV7-2 and J usage is TRBJ2-1; D tentatively reads TRBD1 or TRBD2 (6 bases each). Trimming shortened V by 2 bases and J by 9 bases, and 17 bases separated the two germline ends. Per the germline V gene, CDR1 is SGHTA and CDR2 is FQGNSA. The CDR3 loop spans 15 amino acids. The CDR3 protein is CASSLHGGHMGEQFF. CDR3 in DNA: TGTGCCAGCAGCTTACACGGGGGCCATATGGGTGAGCAGTTCTTC.

The chain has TRBV27 and TRBJ2-1, with 11 nucleotides matching TRBD2. With V trimmed by 5 bases and J by 5 bases, 5 bases remained unmatched. The CDR3 covers 15 residues. Germline assignment: CDR1 MNHEY and CDR2 SMNVEV (reference sequence). In DNA form, the CDR3 reads TGTGCCAGCAGTATCGGGACTAGCGGAGACAATGAGCAGTTCTTC. Translated, it gives CASSIGTSGDNEQFF.

The V call is TRBV7-2, the J call TRBJ2-3; D not resolved. Between the trimmed V and J ends, which lost 0 bases and 4 bases, there was a span of 5 bases. The CDR3 is 13 residues long. CDR1 and CDR2 (germline): SGHTA, FQGNSA. The CDR3: CASSLAWSDTQYF. In DNA form, the CDR3 reads TGTGCCAGCAGCTTAGCTTGGTCAGATACGCAGTATTTT.

This clonotype was detected only a few times. The rearrangement uses TRBV7-6 and TRBJ2-3, with 8 bases identical to TRBD2. This CDR3 region has 17 residues. Germline CDR1 is SGHVS and CDR2 is FNYEAQ. J was trimmed by 5 bases and V by 5 bases; bases with no gene match: 15. The CDR3 loop is CASSQDPTGGLLDTQYF. The CDR3 DNA is TGTGCCAGCAGCCAAGACCCAACGGGGGGGCTATTAGATACGCAGTATTTT.

The J gene is TRBJ2-5, the V gene TRBV29-1; 10 positions match TRBD2. With V trimmed by 4 bases and J by 4 bases, 15 bases remained unmatched. Germline CDR1 is SQVTM and CDR2 is ANQGSEA. The CDR3 totals 17 residues. The CDR3 region is CSVVRPALAGAGETQYF. CDR3 DNA: TGCAGCGTTGTGAGGCCGGCGCTAGCGGGGGCTGGAGAGACCCAGTACTTC.

The chain employs TRBV6-2 or TRBV6-3 and TRBJ2-1; D uncertain. The germline CDR1 and CDR2 sequences are MNHEY and SVGEGT. V was shortened by 6 bases and J by 10 bases, with 13 bases between the two germline ends. The CDR3 extends over 12 amino acids. CDR3: CASRPRGQEQFF. The CDR3 nucleotides are TGTGCCAGCAGACCCCGTGGCCAAGAGCAGTTCTTC.

This chain joins TRBV2 and TRBJ2-2; TRBD2 is a possible D gene (5 bases). Germline lookup yields CDR1 SNHLY and CDR2 FYNNEI. The V end lost 1 base, the J end lost 0 bases, and 9 bases lay between the germline ends. The CDR3 runs 16 residues. CDR3 DNA: TGTGCCAGCAGTGAAGGAGGAGCGGCGAACACCGGGGAGCTGTTTTTT. Translating gives CASSEGGAANTGELFF.

The V gene is TRBV20-1, the J gene TRBJ2-3, with D possibly called TRBD1 or TRBD2 (5 bases each). This CDR3 has 15 residues. Trimming pared 3 bases from V and 0 bases from J, leaving 13 bases between. Germline CDR1 DFQATT, CDR2 SNEGSKA (reference sequence). DNA of the CDR3: TGCAGTGCTAGGAGACGGGGCTCGAGCACAGATACGCAGTATTTT. Translation gives CSARRRGSSTDTQYF.

The CDR3 protein is CASSFVAGHDNEQFF. DNA for the CDR3: TGTGCCAGCAGCTTCGTAGCGGGACATGACAATGAGCAGTTCTTC. The rearrangement links TRBV7-2 to TRBJ2-1; TRBD2 matches 8 bases. After removal of 3 bases from V and 5 bases from J, the junction contained 6 bases not matched to a gene. Germline V lookup: CDR1 SGHTA, CDR2 FQGNSA. The CDR3 loop spans 15 amino acids.

The chain links TRBV10-3 to TRBJ1-2; tentatively, D is TRBD1 (6 bases). Germline assignment: CDR1 ENHRY and CDR2 SYGVKD. Trimming cost V 8 bases and J 9 bases, with 16 bases left between them. This CDR3 spans 12 amino acids. This CDR3 reads CAISRQARSYTF. The CDR3 nucleotides read TGTGCCATCTCGCGACAGGCTCGAAGCTACACCTTC.

The chain employs TRBV12-3 or TRBV12-4 and TRBJ2-2, with 9 bases lining up with TRBD1. V dropped 6 bases and J dropped 4; count of bases not matched to a gene: 6. CDR3 length: 15 residues. The DNA of the CDR3 is TGTGCCAGCAGCCCTTGGGGACAGGGCACCGGGGAGCTGTTTTTT. Protein sequence: CASSPWGQGTGELFF.

The chain links TRBV20-1 to TRBJ2-1, with D perhaps TRBD1 (6 bases). Per the germline V gene, CDR1 is DFQATT and CDR2 is SNEGSKA (reference sequence). V gave up 0 bases and J gave up 7 bases, with 10 bases separating them. The CDR3 contains 13 residues. The CDR3 is CSARDTGRNEQFF. CDR3 DNA sequence: TGCAGTGCTAGAGATACAGGGAGAAATGAGCAGTTCTTC.

As concerns this clonotype: Its ends do not fully match the called genes, so a read error is possible. The chain's CDR3 is CAGSFMARDFYNEQFF. The CDR3 coding sequence is TGTGCCGGCAGCTTTATGGCCCGGGATTTCTACAATGAGCAGTTCTTC. The V and J genes are TRBV5-5 and TRBJ2-1; possible D gene TRBD2, 5 bases. The CDR3 totals 16 residues. Germline CDR1 reads SGHKS; CDR2 reads YYEKEE (reference sequence). Together with reference TRBV5-5 and TRBJ2-1, the CDR3 gives the full variable domain: DAGVTQSPTHLIKTRGQQVTLRCSPISGHKSVSWYQQVLGQGPQFIFQYYEKEERGRGNFPDRFSARQFPNYSSELNVNALLLGDSALYLCAGSFMARDFYNEQFFGPGTRLTVL.

The sample holds a few counts of this clonotype. The V and J genes are TRBV20-1 and TRBJ2-7; D perhaps matches TRBD2 (7 bases). The V end lost 6 bases, the J end lost 0 bases, and 21 bases lay between the germline ends. The CDR3 totals 16 residues. Germline loops: CDR1 DFQATT, CDR2 SNEGSKA (reference sequence). The CDR3 bases are TGCAGTGCCCCGGGGGCCGCGGGAGCTTCCTCCTACGAGCAGTACTTC. Translation: CSAPGAAGASSYEQYF.

This clonotype was observed a handful of times. V gene TRBV4-1 combines with J gene TRBJ2-1, with 11 bases aligning to TRBD2. The CDR3 has 20 residues. Germline V gene sequence: CDR1 MGHRA, CDR2 YSYEKL. V shed 3 bases, J shed 9 bases, and the junction held 22 bases outside the gene matches. CDR3: CASSHPWDLLLAGGQREQFF. In nucleotides, the CDR3 is TGCGCCAGCAGCCACCCTTGGGACCTCTTGTTAGCGGGAGGGCAGCGTGAGCAGTTCTTC.

The V and J genes are TRBV13 and TRBJ2-7, with 8 nucleotides matching TRBD1. The J call may be in error: the DNA end matches TRBJ2-5 better. There are 14 residues in the CDR3. The V gene's germline CDR1 is PRHDT and CDR2 FYEKMQ (reference sequence). In DNA form, the CDR3 reads TGTGCCAGCAGCTATGGACAGGGTGTAGAGACCCAGTACTTC. Protein product: CASSYGQGVETQYF.

This chain joins TRBV20-1 and TRBJ2-2; D uncertain. Trimming took 0 bases from V and 4 from J, leaving 12 bases between them. The CDR3 contains 15 residues. Germline V lookup: CDR1 DFQATT, CDR2 SNEGSKA (reference sequence). This CDR3 reads CSARDLAESTGELFF. CDR3 coding DNA: TGCAGTGCTAGAGATCTTGCCGAGAGCACCGGGGAGCTGTTTTTT.

The table lists this clonotype with a few counts. The V and J genes are TRBV10-3 and TRBJ2-3, with 10 nucleotides matching TRBD2. CDR1 is ENHRY, CDR2 SYGVKD, per germline. J was trimmed by 3 bases and V by 5 bases; bases with no gene match: 5. The CDR3 sequence is 15 residues long. In nucleotides, the CDR3 is TGTGCCATCAGTCCGGGACTAGCGACAACAGATACGCAGTATTTT. Its translation: CAISPGLATTDTQYF.

V is TRBV7-2 and J is TRBJ2-1; 7 positions match TRBD2. The V and J ends lost 2 bases and 5 bases, in that order; junction bases with no gene match: 9. The CDR3 has 16 amino acids. CDR1 and CDR2 (germline): SGHTA, FQGNSA. CDR3 sequence reads: CASSLIGGSLNNEQFF. The CDR3 DNA sequence: TGTGCCAGCAGCTTAATCGGCGGGAGTCTGAACAATGAGCAGTTCTTC.

The chain couples TRBV4-3 to TRBJ1-2, with D perhaps matching TRBD1 (5 bases). The ends were cut back, 0 bases at V and 2 bases at J, with 7 bases in the middle. This CDR3 is built from 14 residues. Germline lookup yields CDR1 LGHNA and CDR2 YSLEER. The CDR3 DNA sequence: TGCGCCAGCAGCCAAGATCAGGGAAACTATGGCTACACCTTC. Protein: CASSQDQGNYGYTF.

This rearrangement joins TRBV15 to TRBJ1-1; D uncertain. Germline V gene sequence: CDR1 LNHNV, CDR2 YYDKDF (reference sequence). This CDR3 is 15 amino acids long. The ends were cut back, 0 bases at V and 1 base at J, with 9 bases in the middle. The CDR3 coding sequence is TGTGCCACCAGCAGAGATTTGTGGGGGAACACTGAAGCTTTCTTT. It encodes CATSRDLWGNTEAFF.

The chain recombines TRBV2 with TRBJ2-1, with D maybe TRBD1 (5 bases). The V end lost 7 bases, the J end lost 2 bases, and 18 bases lay between the germline ends. Germline CDR1 SNHLY, CDR2 FYNNEI. The CDR3 has 16 residues. Here the CDR3 DNA reads TGTGCCAGCAACTCTTTGACAGAAGTAGCCTACAATGAGCAGTTCTTC. This sequence encodes CASNSLTEVAYNEQFF.

CDR3 loop: CAWSGQVAYEQYF. As DNA, the CDR3 is TGTGCCTGGAGTGGACAGGTCGCCTACGAGCAGTACTTC. J is TRBJ2-4 and V is TRBV30; D might be TRBD1 (6 bases). The J call may be incorrect, as the DNA end agrees better with TRBJ2-7. The V gene's germline CDR1 is GTSNPN and CDR2 SVGIG (reference sequence). CDR3 length equals 13 residues.

This chain links TRBV6-2 or TRBV6-3 with TRBJ2-7; the D is unclear. This CDR3 comprises 13 residues. Between the trimmed V and J ends, which lost 2 bases and 4 bases, there was a span of 9 bases. Germline V CDR1 and CDR2: MNHEY, SVGEGT. CDR3 amino acids: CASSYAGRYEQYF. The CDR3 region has the DNA TGTGCCAGCAGTTACGCCGGCAGGTACGAGCAGTACTTC.

The chain is built from TRBV27 and TRBJ2-5; D is unclear. The CDR3 loop spans 14 amino acids. Trimming stripped 6 bases from V and 4 bases from J, with 15 bases between. Germline lookup yields CDR1 MNHEY and CDR2 SMNVEV (reference sequence). The CDR3 protein is CASSKRDLGETQYF. The CDR3 DNA sequence: TGTGCCAGCAGCAAAAGGGATCTTGGAGAGACCCAGTACTTC.

Details on this clonotype: A much bigger clone sits one base away, suggesting this may be a read error. V gene TRBV6-2 or TRBV6-3 combines with J gene TRBJ2-1; D uncertain. Trimming shortened V by 10 bases and J by 4 bases, and 20 bases separated the two germline ends. This CDR3 has 15 amino acids. Germline loops: CDR1 MNHEY, CDR2 SVGEGT. The CDR3 is CATVYVPETYNEQFF. In DNA, the CDR3 is TGTGCCACAGTATACGTTCCGGAGACATACAATGAGCAGTTCTTC.

This chain links TRBV10-3 with TRBJ2-7; 10 bases are a match to TRBD1. This CDR3 contains 14 residues. V gave up 8 bases and J gave up 0 bases; unmatched junction bases: 4. In germline, CDR1 is ENHRY, CDR2 SYGVKD. The CDR3 nucleotides are TGTGCCATCGCCGGGACAGGGGCCTCCTACGAGCAGTACTTC. Translating gives CAIAGTGASYEQYF.

Note on this clonotype: At one end, the junction sequence differs from germline, possibly due to a read error. The chain employs TRBV7-6 and TRBJ2-3; 12 bases fit TRBD2. Per the germline V gene, CDR1 is SGHVS and CDR2 is FNYEAQ. There are 17 residues in the CDR3. The CDR3 region has the DNA TGTGCCAACAGCTTACATAGACTAGCGGGGGACACAGATACGCAGTATTTT. This translates into CANSLHRLAGDTDTQYF.